The source of this T cell receptor (beta chain) is a study of cytomegalovirus exposure and HLA in healthy donors. Study-wide results and limits: Several of the most significant clusters appeared, in a later analysis, to be linked to common viral pathogens. Most TCR sequences were seen very rarely across donors, but some public TCRs occurred in many. Immune exposure was documented only through CMV serostatus.

PCR primers comprised 60 Vbeta and 13 Jbeta primers. Here immunoSEQ multiplex PCR was the method, and the copy in TCRdb shows in-frame clones only, minus some. The sample carries about 170,000 clones, almost 75% recorded once. In regard to this clone: Its cognate antigen is unknown.

This CDR3 spans 16 amino acids. V dropped 3 bases and J dropped 6; count of bases not matched to a gene: 12. The germline gives CDR1 KGHSH, CDR2 LQKENI. The TCR was taken from a woman aged 18 to 35 in good health and CMV-seropositive. J is TRBJ2-7 and V is TRBV18; 9 bases line up with TRBD2. Sequencing used PBMCs. Written as DNA, the CDR3 is TGTGCCAGCTCACCCCAGGCGGGACTAGCTCAGGGCGAGCAGTACTTC. Translated: CASSPQAGLAQGEQYF.